The T cell receptor beta chain described here comes from a study of memory CD4+ T cells and cytomegalovirus serostatus. Overall study findings and caveats: Median bootstrapped AUC for CMV status was around 0.95 originally, less than 0.93 US-trained. About 40% of the roughly 160 known CMV-associated TCRbeta sequences appeared in CD4+ memory.

In the case of this clone: Its matching antigen is unknown.

Single viable CD3+CD4+CD8-CD45RO+ cells were sorted as the memory CD4+ T cells. Original handling: After removing out-of-frame reads, millions of distinct TCRbeta sequences remained. The method was immunoSEQ multiplex PCR; TCRdb's version includes in-frame clones alone and lacks a portion of them. From that table come the V and J calls and clone size; the DNA was used to work out D and trimming. Counted here are more than 45,000 clones, over 75% occurring once; the ten biggest clones make up approximately 0.8%. The clonotype was recovered from an adult in good health and CMV-seronegative. Sequencing was performed on memory CD4+ T cells from blood.

CDR3: CASSYSIRPHNYGYTF. Written as DNA, the CDR3 is TGTGCCAGCAGTTACTCGATCAGGCCGCATAACTATGGCTACACCTTC. J is TRBJ1-2 and V is TRBV6-5; D uncertain. CDR1 is MNHEY and CDR2 is SVGAGI in the germline V gene. There are 16 residues in the CDR3. Trimming cost V 0 bases and J 1 base, with 12 bases left between them.